This TCR beta chain was found in a study of cytomegalovirus exposure and HLA in healthy donors (TCRdb year 2017). For the study in its entirety: According to an earlier analysis of a few hundred of the donors, about 179 million T cells yielded 95 million to 140 million unique TCR beta sequences and about 280 Gb of sequence data. An early release covering roughly 600 HLA-typed donors comprised approximately 300 gigabases of sequencing data and roughly 86 million unique TCR sequences. Of the roughly 400 genotyped donors, approximately 82% fell in the genetic ancestry cluster associated with self-reported Caucasian donors. The study aimed to test whether cataloging public T cell receptors could reveal signatures of past pathogen exposure. The study used immunosequencing to profile the T cell repertoires of 666 subjects and linked those repertoires to cytomegalovirus serostatus. In addition to the first cohort of 500 to 850 subjects, a separate validation cohort of 120 different subjects was used. High-throughput TCR immunosequencing, statistical association of individual TCRs with disease status, and machine learning were combined to predict cytomegalovirus infection status. In a later analysis, previously published TCR beta repertoires from about 670 donors were re-analyzed and high-resolution HLA genotyping was added so that TCR occurrence patterns could be studied. Rather than drawing on any new phenotypic data, the later analysis identified candidate immune exposures from TCR beta sequences and the way those sequences occurred across donors. An earlier analysis of nearly 600 of the donors applied high-throughput TCR beta sequencing to assess whether each TCR beta V gene segment acted as functional or pseudogenic. Donor age, sex, ethnicity and CMV serostatus were compiled alongside the repertoire data. A later genetic analysis used genome-wide SNP genotypes for about 60% of the roughly 700 donors, treating that subset as a discovery cohort. Every repertoire in the discovery cohort had been generated on one and the same sequencing platform. Class I and class II HLA loci were covered by the typing at four-digit resolution. The number of donors typed differed by locus, with about 629-640 for A, B, C, DRB1 and DQB1, 522 for DQA1, 600 to 610 for DPA1, and roughly 450 for DPB1. Because of strong linkage in the cohort, roughly five DR-DQ haplotypes were treated as single units for association and clustering. Among several hundred genotyped donors of the cohort, an average of roughly 230,000 unique TCR beta nucleotide sequences was sequenced per donor, of which about 18% were non-productive.

The cohort consisted of 650 to 700 healthy bone marrow donors. At the time of sampling, every cohort member was nominally healthy, though immune exposures that went unrecorded were likely present. The donor tested CMV seronegative and was one of the 352 seronegative cohort members. A peripheral blood sample was provided by each donor, and peripheral blood mononuclear cells were used for TCR beta sequencing. Genomic DNA was extracted from the blood cell samples with the Qiagen DNeasy Blood Extraction Kit. Library generation was performed with the immunoSEQ multiplex PCR assay. For the multiplex PCR, a mixture combining 60 forward primers for TCR Vbeta segments and 13 reverse primers for TCR Jbeta segments was used. Amplification of the CDR3 region of rearranged TCR beta genes was performed with a multiplex PCR assay on genomic DNA. The amplified TCR beta libraries were sequenced on the Illumina HiSeq System as 87-base-pair reads. Turning to the authors' computational methods: A later analysis tallied tens of millions of unique TCR beta chains across the approximately 670 repertoires, and about 12 million of those chains were shared by two or more donors. Raw reads were error-corrected and collapsed into unique sequences by a nearest-neighbor algorithm in which closely related sequences were merged to remove PCR and sequencing errors. V, D and J gene segments were assigned by aligning CDR3 sequences to IMGT reference sequences. For a sequence to be retained, a match of at least six nucleotides to both a V gene segment and a J gene segment was required. Rearrangements were called productive when the CDR3 lacked stop codons and stayed in frame with V and J; all others were non-productive. CDR3 was defined according to IMGT convention as the region running from the second conserved V-encoded cysteine to the conserved J-encoded phenylalanine. Sequences without an unambiguous match to a single V gene segment were excluded from the earlier analysis of several hundred of the donors. An earlier analysis of several hundred of the donors called V segments functional above 56.7% productive rearrangements and segregating when the between-donor standard deviation exceeded 5%. A statistical classification framework was built to diagnose cytomegalovirus status from the catalog of TCR beta chain sequences. In a later analysis, TCR nucleotide sequences were compared against IMGT/GENE-DB human TR gene sequences so that V and J genes could be assigned. The TCRdist pipeline was used in a later analysis to assign CDR3 sequences and most-parsimonious VDJ recombination scenarios. In a later analysis, every TCR beta chain was defined by the combination of its CDR3 amino acid sequence and its V-gene family, and reads without a unique V-gene family were dropped. A later analysis removed roughly 590 highly shared, low-generation-probability nucleotide sequences to deal with suspected cross-contamination and a sequencing artifact. For each public chain, a later analysis derived a clonal expansion index from normalized ranks of inferred template counts within each repertoire. Generation probabilities in a later analysis came from a VDJ recombination model fitted to out-of-frame rearrangements, and those results were checked against IGoR. Hypergeometric tests were used in a later analysis to score TCR-TCR, TCR-HLA and TCR-CMV co-occurrence, with a repertoire-size bias correction applied to the TCR pairs. False discovery rates were estimated in a later analysis by permuting HLA or CMV assignments 20 times. In a later analysis, co-occurring TCRs were grouped with DBSCAN, and TCRdist sequence similarity was added when clustering was performed within HLA-allele-positive subsets. Repertoires with fewer than 30,000 or more than 120,000 public chains were left out of co-occurrence clustering, as were five repertoires with anomalous nucleotide sharing. In TCRdb, the immuneACCESS table is reduced to in-frame sequences with V and J assigned. These tables do not hold every clone; where another copy was compared, an unresolved V gene accounts for under half, and the others remain unexplained. V and J calls plus clone size are reproduced from that table; the DNA served to infer D and trimming. The sample has fewer than 95,000 clones on record, roughly 70% of them singletons. The ten largest clones add up to over 3% of the sample.

For this clone: It lacks a known antigen. The record has no base qualities; no much larger clone is one base away.

The paper as a whole reports these results and caveats: Specific HLA alleles were associated with 15,000 to 20,000 TCR beta sequences at a false discovery rate of 0.05 in a later analysis. A total of fewer than 200 TCR beta chains were listed by the study as associated with cytomegalovirus. A cluster of highly shared sequence variants was judged likely to represent a technical artifact of the sequencing pipeline. In both the original and validation cohorts, the classifier was reported to diagnose cytomegalovirus status with high specificity and sensitivity. A later analysis found that most CMV-associated TCR beta chains appeared HLA-restricted, with HLA associations seemingly driven largely by CMV exposure. According to a later analysis, TCR association rates differed among HLA loci, with DRB1 alleles showing the most associated TCRs and HLA-C alleles showing the fewest. In a later genetic analysis, fewer N-insertions in productive TCRs were reported among donors in an Asian-associated ancestry cluster than the approximately 670-donor mean. HLA typing was unavailable for some donors at each locus, so association tests used only the typed subset. Because counts were too low, more than 15 rarely observed V segments, including chromosome 9 orphons, were excluded from the earlier analysis of several hundred of the donors. A later genetic analysis associated a missense DCLRE1C variant with V-gene and J-gene trimming of TCR beta chains, and an independent cohort replicated the association. A later analysis found that HLA-associated TCR beta chains were more clonally expanded and had lower generation probabilities than equally common non-associated chains. Several of the top co-occurrence clusters appeared to be linked to parvovirus B19, influenza, CMV and Epstein-Barr virus, according to a later analysis. Most TCR sequences were seen in very few donors, while some public TCRs were found in many individuals. Broadly in line with IMGT annotations, most TCR beta V segments showed up in productive rearrangements about 87% or about 30% of the time in an earlier analysis of several hundred of the donors. Some IMGT-functional V segments, including TRBV6-2 and TRBV6-3, could not be told apart with the 87-base-pair reads, so those segments were excluded. Roughly uniform sequencing depth across donors was assumed in presence/absence analyses, although this assumption may not hold. For the cohort, immune exposure information was limited to CMV serostatus. In this cohort, only TCR beta chains were sequenced, and detectable features were limited by the absence of alpha or paired-chain data. A further reported finding was that TCR beta sequences accurately predicted the HLA-A and HLA-B alleles for most subjects in the first cohort. Linkage disequilibrium might explain the correlated functional status among segregating V segments, but an unknown experimental factor could not be excluded. In vitro tests confirmed that a few of the cytomegalovirus-associated TCR beta chains recognize cytomegalovirus antigens. When HLA alleles, especially DR and DQ, strongly co-occurred, TCR associations were difficult to assign to individual alleles. It was suggested by the authors that the approach could potentially be generalized to other disease states and immunological phenotypes.

The CDR3 measures 13 amino acids from cysteine to phenylalanine. The sequence is cut down to CDR3 DNA, 39 bases in frame from base 1. The germline V gene yields ENHRY for CDR1 and SYGVKD for CDR2. The sequenced sample was PBMCs. This chain is built from TRBV10-3 and TRBJ2-5, and 7 junctional nucleotides match TRBD1. With the DNA end fitting TRBJ2-7 better, the J assignment may be wrong. This receptor was obtained from a middle-aged man in good health and CMV-seronegative. The CDR3 region: CAISYTGAYEQYF. The nucleotide sequence is given as TGTGCCATCAGTTACACAGGGGCCTACGAGCAGTACTTC.